Presented here are 8 T cell receptor beta chains from one specimen sequenced in a study of blood T cells in healthy people across ages. The authors ran a second PCR of about 6 to 11 cycles using a sample-barcoded 5' primer and a J-beta primer mix. TCRdb itself ran the 5' RACE reads through MiXCR, one entry per CDR3 protein. The data contain hundreds of thousands of distinct CDR3 sequences, more than 20% of them singletons. The same sample was also used in a study of T cells of mothers and their children.

The specimen was blood. Every receptor here comes from a boy aged 10-17 years in good health.

This clonotype occurred a few times. The CDR3 DNA reads TGCGCCAGCAGCCAAGATTTGACTAGAGGGAAAGAGACCCAGTACTTC. Amino acid sequence: CASSQDLTRGKETQYF. V usage is TRBV4-3 and J usage is TRBJ2-5; weak D call: TRBD2 (6 bases). Between the trimmed V and J ends, which lost 0 bases and 3 bases, there was a span of 14 bases. Looked up from germline, CDR1 is LGHNA and CDR2 is YSLEER. This CDR3 is 16 amino acids long.

This chain links TRBV9 with TRBJ2-7; D is uncertain. The germline V and J ends were trimmed by 0 bases and 3 bases, with 13 bases remaining between them. CDR3 length: 15 residues. Germline CDR1 SGDLS, CDR2 YYNGEE. The CDR3 spells CASSVGQDANYEQYF. The DNA for the CDR3 is TGTGCCAGCAGCGTAGGGCAGGACGCTAACTACGAGCAGTACTTC.

The V call is TRBV28, the J call TRBJ1-1; 9 bases fit TRBD1. The V gene end was trimmed by 5 bases and the J gene end by 3 bases; junction bases not matched to a gene: 7. This CDR3 is 15 amino acids long. The germline V gene has CDR1 MDHEN and CDR2 SYDVKM. The CDR3 region is CASSDWTGAYTEAFF. The DNA of the CDR3 is TGTGCCAGCAGTGATTGGACAGGGGCCTACACTGAAGCTTTCTTT.

This clonotype has more than one count but fewer than ten. J is TRBJ2-7 and V is TRBV6-6; tentative D call: TRBD1 (6 bases). V was pared by 3 bases and J by 5 bases, with 11 bases between. Germline CDR1 is MNHNY and CDR2 is SVGAGI (reference sequence). There are 13 residues in the CDR3. CDR3 amino acids: CASSYGGVNEQYF. CDR3 bases: TGTGCCAGCAGTTATGGGGGCGTCAACGAGCAGTACTTC.

The chain combines TRBV4-1 with TRBJ1-2, with D uncertain. Between the trimmed V and J ends, which lost 0 bases and 6 bases, there was a span of 20 bases. Germline CDR1 reads MGHRA; CDR2 reads YSYEKL. CDR3 size: 17 residues. The CDR3 nucleotides read TGCGCCAGCAGCCAAGAAGGTGGGCTGGCAAACGGGGATGGCTACACCTTC. Translating gives CASSQEGGLANGDGYTF.

This clonotype has only a few counts. This sequence joins TRBV14 and TRBJ2-7; D remains unclear. V shed 0 bases and J shed 3 bases, with 9 bases lying between them. Germline lookup yields CDR1 SGHDN and CDR2 FVKESK. The CDR3 consists of 14 residues. The DNA for the CDR3 is TGTGCCAGCAGCCAAGAATCAGTCTTCTACGAGCAGTACTTC. Protein product: CASSQESVFYEQYF.

The V gene is TRBV5-1, the J gene TRBJ2-5; 9 nucleotides align to TRBD2. V lost 2 bases and J lost 3; bases outside the gene matches: 8. The CDR3 sequence is 16 residues long. Germline V gene data show CDR1 as SGHRS and CDR2 as YFSETQ. This CDR3 is CASSFLGGGAEETQYF. The CDR3 DNA sequence: TGCGCCAGCAGCTTTCTGGGCGGGGGGGCAGAAGAGACCCAGTACTTC.

This clonotype was seen more than once but under ten times. The J gene is TRBJ2-7, the V gene TRBV11-1, with no clear D. With 4 bases removed from V and 6 bases from J, the gap between germline ends came to 13 bases. There are 13 residues in the CDR3. Per germline, CDR1 SGHAT and CDR2 FQDESV (reference sequence). This CDR3 reads CASSSLGSFEQYF. CDR3 sequence (DNA): TGTGCCAGCAGCTCCCTGGGCAGCTTCGAGCAGTACTTC.